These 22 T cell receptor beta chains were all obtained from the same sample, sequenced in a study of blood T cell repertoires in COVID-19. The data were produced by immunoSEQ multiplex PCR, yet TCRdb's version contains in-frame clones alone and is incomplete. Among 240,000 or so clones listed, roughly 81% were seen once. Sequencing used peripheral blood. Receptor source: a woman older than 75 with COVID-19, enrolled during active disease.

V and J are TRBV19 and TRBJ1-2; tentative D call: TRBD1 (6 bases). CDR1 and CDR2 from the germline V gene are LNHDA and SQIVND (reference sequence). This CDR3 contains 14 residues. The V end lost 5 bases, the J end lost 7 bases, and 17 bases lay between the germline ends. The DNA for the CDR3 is TGTGCCAGTAGTCCTGGGGGCTTCGGTGTTGGCTACACCTTC. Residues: CASSPGGFGVGYTF.

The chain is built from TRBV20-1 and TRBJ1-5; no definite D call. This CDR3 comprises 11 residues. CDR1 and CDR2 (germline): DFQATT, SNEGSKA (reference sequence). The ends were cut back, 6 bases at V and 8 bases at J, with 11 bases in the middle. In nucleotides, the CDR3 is TGCAGTGCCGGAGAGTACGAGCCCCAGCATTTT. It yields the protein CSAGEYEPQHF.

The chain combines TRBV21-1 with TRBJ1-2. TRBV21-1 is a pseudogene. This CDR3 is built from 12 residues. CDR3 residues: CAGGGRPYGYTF. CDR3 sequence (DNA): TGTGCCGGGGGAGGCCGACCCTATGGCTACACCTTC.

The CDR3 loop is CASSQEVRHYGYTF. The CDR3 nucleotides read TGTGCCAGCAGCCAAGAAGTCAGGCACTATGGCTACACCTTC. The V gene is TRBV3-1 (or the pseudogene TRBV3-2), the J gene TRBJ1-2; D ambiguous. The CDR3 totals 14 residues. Germline CDR1 LGHDT, CDR2 YNNKEL (reference sequence). The V end was cut by 0 bases, the J end by 3 bases, with 8 bases between.

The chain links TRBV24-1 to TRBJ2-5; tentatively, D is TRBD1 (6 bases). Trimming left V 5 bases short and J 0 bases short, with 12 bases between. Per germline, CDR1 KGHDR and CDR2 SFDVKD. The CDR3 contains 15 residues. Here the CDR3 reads CATSGSTGYQETQYF. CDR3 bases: TGTGCCACCAGTGGTTCTACAGGGTACCAAGAGACCCAGTACTTC.

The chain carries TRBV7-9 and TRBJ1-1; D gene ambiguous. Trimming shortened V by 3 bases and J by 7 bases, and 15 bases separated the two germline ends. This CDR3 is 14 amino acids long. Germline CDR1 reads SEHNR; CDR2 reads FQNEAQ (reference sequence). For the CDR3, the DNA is TGTGCCAGCAGCTTTCGTAATAGGGAGGATGAAGCTTTCTTT. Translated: CASSFRNREDEAFF.

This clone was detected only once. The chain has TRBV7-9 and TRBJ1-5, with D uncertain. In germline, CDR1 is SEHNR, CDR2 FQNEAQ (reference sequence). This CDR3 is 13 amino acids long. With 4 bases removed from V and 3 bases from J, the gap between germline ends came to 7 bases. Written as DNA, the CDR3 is TGTGCCAGCAGCTCCGGGTTCAATCAGCCCCAGCATTTT. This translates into CASSSGFNQPQHF.

The CDR3 DNA reads as TGCGCCAGCAGTCAATACGGGATTAGACGGGACAGGGAAGAATCTGAAGCTTTCTTT. This gives the protein CASSQYGIRRDREESEAFF. This chain uses TRBV23-1 with TRBJ1-1; 9 bases are a match to TRBD1. TRBV23-1 is an ORF, with its function uncertain. The junction had 18 bases not matched to a gene; V was cut back by 1 base and J by 6 bases. CDR3 size: 19 residues.

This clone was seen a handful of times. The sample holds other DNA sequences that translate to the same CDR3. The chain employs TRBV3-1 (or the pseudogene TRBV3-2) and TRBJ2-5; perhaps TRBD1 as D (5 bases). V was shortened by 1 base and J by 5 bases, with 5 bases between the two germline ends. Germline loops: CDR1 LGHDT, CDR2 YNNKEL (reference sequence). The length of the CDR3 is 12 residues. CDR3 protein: CASSQGGETQYF. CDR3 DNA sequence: TGTGCCAGCAGCCAAGGGGGCGAGACCCAGTACTTC.

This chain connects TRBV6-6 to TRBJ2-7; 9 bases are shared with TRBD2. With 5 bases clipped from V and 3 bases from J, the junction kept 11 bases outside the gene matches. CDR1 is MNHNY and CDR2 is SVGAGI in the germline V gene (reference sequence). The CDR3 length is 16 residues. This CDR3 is CASSRPASGANYEQYF. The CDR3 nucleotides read TGTGCCAGCAGTCGACCTGCTAGCGGGGCTAACTACGAGCAGTACTTC.

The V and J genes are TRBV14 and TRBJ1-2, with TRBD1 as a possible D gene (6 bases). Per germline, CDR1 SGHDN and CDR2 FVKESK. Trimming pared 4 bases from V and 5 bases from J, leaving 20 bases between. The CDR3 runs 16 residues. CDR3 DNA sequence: TGTGCCAGCAGCCGCGGCGGGGGGGGCACTATTTATGGCTACACCTTC. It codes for CASSRGGGGTIYGYTF. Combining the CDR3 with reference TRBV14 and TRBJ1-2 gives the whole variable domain EAGVTQFPSHSVIEKGQTVTLRCDPISGHDNLYWYRRVMGKEIKFLLHFVKESKQDESGMPNNRFLAERTGGTYSTLKVQPAELEDSGVYFCASSRGGGGTIYGYTFGSGTRLTVV.

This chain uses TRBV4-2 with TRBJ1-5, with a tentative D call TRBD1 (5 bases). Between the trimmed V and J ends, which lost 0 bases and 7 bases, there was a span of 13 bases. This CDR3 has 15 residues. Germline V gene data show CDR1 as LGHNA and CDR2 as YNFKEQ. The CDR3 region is CASSQEGALEQPQHF. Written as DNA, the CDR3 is TGTGCCAGCAGCCAAGAAGGGGCACTCGAACAGCCCCAGCATTTT.

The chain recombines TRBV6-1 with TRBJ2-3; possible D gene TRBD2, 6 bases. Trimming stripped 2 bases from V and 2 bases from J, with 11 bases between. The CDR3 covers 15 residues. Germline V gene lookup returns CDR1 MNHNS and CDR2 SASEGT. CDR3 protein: CASSERGGNTDTQYF. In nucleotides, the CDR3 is TGTGCCAGCAGTGAAAGGGGCGGGAACACAGATACGCAGTATTTT.

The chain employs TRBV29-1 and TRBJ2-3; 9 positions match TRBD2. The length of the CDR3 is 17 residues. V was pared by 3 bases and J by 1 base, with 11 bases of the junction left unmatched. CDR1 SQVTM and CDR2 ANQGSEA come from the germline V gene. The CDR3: CSVDGSPGLARTDTQYF. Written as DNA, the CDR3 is TGCAGCGTTGACGGGAGCCCCGGACTAGCGCGCACAGATACGCAGTATTTT.

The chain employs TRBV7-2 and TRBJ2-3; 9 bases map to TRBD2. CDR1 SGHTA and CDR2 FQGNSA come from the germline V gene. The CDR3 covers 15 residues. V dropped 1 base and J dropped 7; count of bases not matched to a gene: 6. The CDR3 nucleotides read TGTGCCAGCAGCTTAGGGGCGGGAGGGATGAATACGCAGTATTTT. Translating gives CASSLGAGGMNTQYF.

CDR3 sequence (DNA): TGTGCCAGCAGCTTATCGACAGGGATTAATTCACCCCTCCACTTT. It encodes CASSLSTGINSPLHF. The gene calls are TRBV5-6 and TRBJ1-6, with 7 bases identical to TRBD1. The trim removed 2 bases at V and 6 bases at J, leaving 5 bases unmatched. Germline V gene data show CDR1 as SGHDT and CDR2 as YYEEEE. This CDR3 contains 15 residues.

CDR3 sequence (DNA): TGTGCCAGCAGCTCAAATCCCTCTCCGGGACAGAACTATGGCTACACCTTC. Translation: CASSSNPSPGQNYGYTF. V and J are TRBV7-9 and TRBJ1-2, with TRBD1 matching 7 bases. CDR1 is SEHNR, CDR2 FQNEAQ, per germline (reference sequence). Germline trimming cut 4 bases from V and 2 bases from J; bases unmatched to any gene: 13. This CDR3 has 17 amino acids.

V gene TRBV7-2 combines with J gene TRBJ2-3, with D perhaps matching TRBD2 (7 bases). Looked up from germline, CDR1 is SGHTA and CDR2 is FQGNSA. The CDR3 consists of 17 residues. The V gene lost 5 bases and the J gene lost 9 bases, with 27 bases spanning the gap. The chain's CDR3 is CASSLPPGAGVKRTQYF. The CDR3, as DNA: TGTGCCAGCAGCCTCCCCCCGGGGGCGGGAGTTAAGAGGACGCAGTATTTT. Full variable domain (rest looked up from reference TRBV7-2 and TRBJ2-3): GAGVSQSPSNKVTEKGKDVELRCDPISGHTALYWYRQSLGQGLEFLIYFQGNSAPDKSGLPSDRFSAERTGGSVSTLTIQRTQQEDSAVYLCASSLPPGAGVKRTQYFGPGTRLTVL.

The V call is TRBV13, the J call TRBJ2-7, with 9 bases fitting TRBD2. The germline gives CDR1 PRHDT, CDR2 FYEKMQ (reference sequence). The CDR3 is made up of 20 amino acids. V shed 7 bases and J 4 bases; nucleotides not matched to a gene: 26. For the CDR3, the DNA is TGTGCCAGCAACTTCCCCCCACTCGCGGGGGGGCCGCGGGGGGGTTACGAGCAGTACTTC. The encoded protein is CASNFPPLAGGPRGGYEQYF.

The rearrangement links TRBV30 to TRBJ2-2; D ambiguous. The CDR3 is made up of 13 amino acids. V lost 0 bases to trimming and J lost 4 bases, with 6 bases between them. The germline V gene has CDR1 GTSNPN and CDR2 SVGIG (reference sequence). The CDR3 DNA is TGTGCCTGGAGTGTTCAGGCCACCGGGGAGCTGTTTTTT. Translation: CAWSVQATGELFF.

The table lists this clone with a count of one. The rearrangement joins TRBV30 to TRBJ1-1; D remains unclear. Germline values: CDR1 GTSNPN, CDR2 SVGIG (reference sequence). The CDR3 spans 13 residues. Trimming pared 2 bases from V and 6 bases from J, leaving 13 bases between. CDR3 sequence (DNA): TGTGCCTGGAGTCTATCTCCTACAGCTGAAGCTTTCTTT. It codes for CAWSLSPTAEAFF.

As DNA, the CDR3 is TGTGCCAGCAGCTCAGGGACAGGGTTCCTGGAGCCCCAGCATTTT. Protein: CASSSGTGFLEPQHF. The chain recombines TRBV7-6 with TRBJ1-5, with TRBD1 identical over 9 bases. The trim removed 4 bases at V and 8 bases at J, leaving 9 bases unmatched. CDR1 and CDR2 from the germline V gene are SGHVS and FNYEAQ. The CDR3 length is 15 residues.